One and the same sample provided the 15 T cell receptor beta chains below, sequenced in a study of cytomegalovirus exposure and HLA in healthy donors (dated by TCRdb to 2016 to 2017). Receptor libraries were prepared by the immunoSEQ multiplex PCR assay. The multiplex PCR relied on a mix of 60 forward primers for TCR Vbeta segments and 13 reverse primers for TCR Jbeta segments. TCRdb limited this immuneACCESS table to in-frame rearrangements with V and J called. A share of clones is missing; checked studies link under half to unresolved V genes, and the rest is unexplained. The sample profile shows some 170,000 clones; roughly 76% of them were found once. In total, the top ten clones hold roughly 5.2% of the sample. Sequenced material: PBMCs. The source is a woman aged 18-30 years in good health and CMV-seropositive.

The V call is TRBV6-1, the J call TRBJ2-5; 8 nucleotides align to TRBD1. The J call is in doubt because the DNA end fits TRBJ2-7 better. CDR3 size: 15 residues. Germline assignment: CDR1 MNHNS and CDR2 SASEGT. The CDR3 sequence is CASSEGTGSIYEQYF. For the CDR3, the DNA is TGTGCCAGCAGTGAAGGGACAGGGTCGATCTACGAGCAGTACTTC.

This sequence joins TRBV6-4 and TRBJ2-3, with 9 positions matching TRBD2. The V and J ends lost 3 bases and 3 bases, in that order; junction bases with no gene match: 7. Looked up from germline, CDR1 is MRHNA and CDR2 is SNTAGT. The CDR3 is 16 amino acids. The CDR3 is CASSEGSGGGTDTQYF. CDR3 nucleotide sequence: TGTGCCAGCAGTGAAGGTAGCGGGGGAGGAACAGATACGCAGTATTTT.

The chain's CDR3 is CASSQSGGGGPYNEQFF. Written as DNA, the CDR3 is TGCGCCAGCAGCCAATCGGGCGGGGGGGGACCCTACAATGAGCAGTTCTTC. This rearrangement joins TRBV4-1 to TRBJ2-1; 9 nucleotides agree with TRBD2. CDR3 size: 17 residues. CDR1 and CDR2 (germline): MGHRA, YSYEKL. Trimming removed 2 bases from V and 2 bases from J; junction bases left unmatched: 7.

The J gene is TRBJ2-1, the V gene TRBV5-1, with 9 bases aligning to TRBD1. V lost 5 bases to trimming and J lost 8 bases; unmatched junction nucleotides: 8. The CDR3 sequence is 14 residues long. Per germline, CDR1 SGHRS and CDR2 YFSETQ. The CDR3 here is CASSTGQGLDEQFF. DNA for the CDR3: TGCGCCAGCAGTACGGGACAGGGATTAGATGAGCAGTTCTTC.

The rearrangement joins TRBV6-5 to TRBJ2-3; 8 bases align to TRBD1. In germline, CDR1 is MNHEY, CDR2 SVGAGI. With V trimmed by 6 bases and J by 9 bases, 11 bases remained unmatched. The CDR3 length is 14 residues. CDR3 coding DNA: TGTGCCAGCAGGGAAAGACAGGGGTGGAGGACGCAGTATTTT. This sequence encodes CASRERQGWRTQYF.

J is TRBJ2-7 and V is TRBV14; 8 bases fit TRBD1. The CDR3 has 14 amino acids. Trimming at V came to 4 bases and at J to 3 bases, leaving 5 bases not matched to a gene. CDR1 and CDR2 from the germline V gene are SGHDN and FVKESK. In DNA, the CDR3 is TGTGCCAGCAGCCTTACAGGGGGTAGCTACGAGCAGTACTTC. The encoded protein is CASSLTGGSYEQYF. The full variable domain, completed using reference TRBV14 and TRBJ2-7, is EAGVTQFPSHSVIEKGQTVTLRCDPISGHDNLYWYRRVMGKEIKFLLHFVKESKQDESGMPNNRFLAERTGGTYSTLKVQPAELEDSGVYFCASSLTGGSYEQYFGPGTRLTVT.

The chain is built from TRBV19 and TRBJ2-2, with 9 bases that match TRBD1. Germline CDR1 reads LNHDA; CDR2 reads SQIVND (reference sequence). The CDR3 is made up of 14 amino acids. V gave up 5 bases and J gave up 3 bases; unmatched junction bases: 1. CDR3 bases: TGTGCCAGTAGTGACAGGGGGGACACCGGGGAGCTGTTTTTT. This sequence encodes CASSDRGDTGELFF.

The gene calls are TRBV7-2 and TRBJ2-3, with D perhaps TRBD2 (6 bases). Deletions cut 2 bases from V and 1 base from J, with 13 bases between. The CDR3 has 16 residues. CDR1 SGHTA and CDR2 FQGNSA come from the germline V gene. CDR3 sequence: CASSLNAGPGTDTQYF. CDR3 coding DNA: TGTGCCAGCAGCTTAAACGCGGGACCTGGCACAGATACGCAGTATTTT.

This rearrangement joins TRBV29-1 to TRBJ2-5; 8 nucleotides line up with TRBD1. Germline CDR1 SQVTM, CDR2 ANQGSEA. The CDR3 is 12 residues long. Trimming cost V 3 bases and J 11 bases; bases outside gene matches: 8. CDR3 loop: CSVDTGGFGQYF. The CDR3 DNA reads TGCAGCGTTGATACAGGGGGTTTTGGGCAGTACTTC.

This chain links TRBV4-2 with TRBJ2-1; TRBD2 matches 7 bases. The J segment lost 4 bases and the V segment lost 0 bases, leaving 9 bases of the junction unmatched. This CDR3 is built from 17 residues. The germline V gene encodes CDR1 LGHNA and CDR2 YNFKEQ. The CDR3 DNA is TGTGCCAGCAGCCAAGATATGGGCGGGGGTCTTTACAATGAGCAGTTCTTC. Amino acids: CASSQDMGGGLYNEQFF.

The rearrangement joins TRBV29-1 to TRBJ2-5; 8 bases agree with TRBD2. The assigned J gene may be wrong: the sequence end matches TRBJ2-7 better. The CDR3 length is 14 residues. Looked up from germline, CDR1 is SQVTM and CDR2 is ANQGSEA. The CDR3 spells CSVETSGGSYEQYF. The CDR3 region has the DNA TGCAGCGTTGAAACTAGCGGAGGCTCCTACGAGCAGTACTTC.

The chain is built from TRBV4-2 and TRBJ2-2, with D perhaps TRBD1 (5 bases). The germline V gene has CDR1 LGHNA and CDR2 YNFKEQ. This CDR3 is built from 18 residues. V gave up 0 bases and J gave up 6 bases, with 20 bases separating them. For the CDR3, the DNA is TGTGCCAGCAGCCAAGATGAGGCGGCAGGGATATATGCCGGGGAGCTGTTTTTT. It yields the protein CASSQDEAAGIYAGELFF.

V usage is TRBV19 and J usage is TRBJ1-2; TRBD1 aligns across 8 bases. The CDR3 contains 16 residues. Germline CDR1 LNHDA, CDR2 SQIVND (reference sequence). V lost 3 bases to trimming and J lost 5 bases; unmatched junction nucleotides: 11. The CDR3 bases are TGTGCCAGTAGTATCATTCCCCCGGGACAGGTATATGGCTACACCTTC. The encoded protein is CASSIIPPGQVYGYTF.

V usage is TRBV7-3 and J usage is TRBJ2-2; D may be TRBD2 (6 bases). CDR3 size: 16 residues. Germline V CDR1 and CDR2: SGHTA, FQGTGA. V lost 4 bases and J lost 7, with 19 bases in between. The CDR3 sequence: CASSSIAVLGGGELFF. In DNA form, the CDR3 reads TGTGCCAGCAGCTCCATAGCGGTGCTGGGGGGCGGGGAGCTGTTTTTT.

The V and J genes are TRBV2 and TRBJ2-1; 10 nucleotides line up with TRBD1. From germline, CDR1 is SNHLY and CDR2 FYNNEI. The J segment lost 6 bases and the V segment lost 6 bases, leaving 5 bases of the junction unmatched. The CDR3 is made up of 14 amino acids. The CDR3 DNA is TGTGCCAGCAGGGGACAGGGGAGCGGCAATGAGCAGTTCTTC. Its protein is CASRGQGSGNEQFF.